The rows below give T cell receptor beta chains drawn from one sample of a study of vaccination effects on CD4 cells after COVID-19. No antigen is known for these receptors. Profiled with immunoSEQ multiplex PCR; TCRdb holds only in-frame clones, not every one. Here the sample spans tens of thousands of clones, about 62% being singletons. The sequencing here drew on CD4+ T cells from PBMCs cultured without peptide, taken after COVID-19 vaccination. All receptors come from a human donor who received a COVID-19 vaccine. CDR3s include the opening cysteine and the closing phenylalanine or tryptophan. The D gene is left open where the match is weak. Not all rows give a size; the values are once, few, many and, for expanded clones, a class.

v_call: TRBV3-1/TRBV3-2; clone_size: NA; d_call: TRBD2; j_call: TRBJ2-1; cdr3_nt: TGTGCCAGCAGCTACGAGCGGGGGGGCTTGAATGAGCAGTTCTTC; cdr3_aa: CASSYERGGLNEQFF
v_call: TRBV7-6; clone_size: NA; d_call: NA; j_call: TRBJ2-5; cdr3_nt: TGTGCCAGCAGCTTAGGTAGACCGGGGCAAGAGACCCAGTACTTC; cdr3_aa: CASSLGRPGQETQYF
v_call: TRBV3-1/TRBV3-2; clone_size: NA; d_call: NA; j_call: TRBJ2-5; cdr3_nt: TGTGCCAGCAGCCAATTTACTAGTCTGGCAGAGACCCAGTACTTC; cdr3_aa: CASSQFTSLAETQYF
v_call: TRBV5-5; clone_size: NA; d_call: TRBD1; j_call: TRBJ1-5; cdr3_nt: TGTGCCAGCAGCATGATCCAGGGGGCTGGCAATCAGCCCCAGCATTTT; cdr3_aa: CASSMIQGAGNQPQHF
v_call: TRBV6-5; clone_size: NA; d_call: NA; j_call: TRBJ2-1; cdr3_nt: TGTGCCAGCCGTATCGTCAATGAGCAGTTCTTC; cdr3_aa: CASRIVNEQFF
v_call: TRBV11-2; clone_size: few; d_call: NA; j_call: TRBJ1-6; cdr3_nt: TGTGCCAGCAGCTTAGGAGGCCGACAGCCCCTCCACTTT; cdr3_aa: CASSLGGRQPLHF
v_call: TRBV2; clone_size: once; d_call: NA; j_call: TRBJ1-6; cdr3_nt: TGTGCCAGCAGAGCAACCGGGGCAGTTAATTCACCCCTCCACTTT; cdr3_aa: CASRATGAVNSPLHF
v_call: TRBV4-1; clone_size: NA; d_call: TRBD1; j_call: TRBJ1-1; cdr3_nt: TGCGCCAGCAGCCGGACAGGGGATTTACGGAACACTGAAGCTTTCTTT; cdr3_aa: CASSRTGDLRNTEAFF
v_call: TRBV6-1; clone_size: few; d_call: TRBD2; j_call: TRBJ2-1; cdr3_nt: TGTGCCAGCAGTGAACTAGCGGGGGCCTACAATGAGCAGTTCTTC; cdr3_aa: CASSELAGAYNEQFF
v_call: TRBV2; clone_size: medium-sized; d_call: TRBD2; j_call: TRBJ2-1; cdr3_nt: TGTGCCAGCAGGGAAACTAGCGGGCGCAATGAGCAGTTCTTC; cdr3_aa: CASRETSGRNEQFF
v_call: TRBV5-4; clone_size: NA; d_call: NA; j_call: TRBJ2-3; cdr3_nt: TGTGCCAGCAGCTTCCGCGGCACAGATACGCAGTATTTT; cdr3_aa: CASSFRGTDTQYF
v_call: TRBV7-6; clone_size: few; d_call: NA; j_call: TRBJ2-7; cdr3_nt: TGTGCCAGCAGCTTAGGTTCACAGAGAACCTACGAGCAGTACTTC; cdr3_aa: CASSLGSQRTYEQYF
v_call: TRBV24-1; clone_size: once; d_call: NA; j_call: TRBJ1-6; cdr3_nt: TGTGCCCCTCGCCCGTCTGATTATAATTCACCCCTCCACTTT; cdr3_aa: CAPRPSDYNSPLHF
v_call: TRBV28; clone_size: NA; d_call: TRBD1; j_call: TRBJ1-2; cdr3_nt: TGTGCCAGCAGTTCGACAGGGTGGGATGGCTACACCTTC; cdr3_aa: CASSSTGWDGYTF
v_call: TRBV7-8; clone_size: NA; d_call: NA; j_call: TRBJ2-7; cdr3_nt: TGTGCCAGCAGCTTATTGACTACCCCCTACGAGCAGTACTTC; cdr3_aa: CASSLLTTPYEQYF
v_call: TRBV19; clone_size: NA; d_call: NA; j_call: TRBJ2-3; cdr3_nt: TGTGCCAGTAGTATTTGGGGACTTACTAGCACAGATACGCAGTATTTT; cdr3_aa: CASSIWGLTSTDTQYF
v_call: TRBV5-1; clone_size: NA; d_call: NA; j_call: TRBJ2-3; cdr3_nt: TGCGCCAGCAAGAGGCAGGGTAGCACAGATACGCAGTATTTT; cdr3_aa: CASKRQGSTDTQYF
v_call: TRBV25-1; clone_size: NA; d_call: TRBD1; j_call: TRBJ1-2; cdr3_nt: TGTGCCAGCAGTGAGGACAGGGGGGGATGGTACACCTTC; cdr3_aa: CASSEDRGGWYTF
v_call: TRBV19; clone_size: NA; d_call: NA; j_call: TRBJ2-3; cdr3_nt: TGTGCCAGTAGTATCAGCGGACCTACGGTCACAGATACGCAGTATTTT; cdr3_aa: CASSISGPTVTDTQYF
v_call: TRBV10-2; clone_size: NA; d_call: NA; j_call: TRBJ2-1; cdr3_nt: TGCGCCAGCAGTGAGTCGGCACAGGAAACCGCCTACAATGAGCAGTTCTTC; cdr3_aa: CASSESAQETAYNEQFF
v_call: TRBV19; clone_size: NA; d_call: NA; j_call: TRBJ1-4; cdr3_nt: TGTGCCAGTAGTATGTCTCTTTGGTCAGCAACTAATGAAAAACTGTTTTTT; cdr3_aa: CASSMSLWSATNEKLFF
v_call: TRBV7-9; clone_size: few; d_call: TRBD1; j_call: TRBJ1-4; cdr3_nt: TGTGCCAGCAGCTTGGGACAGGGCTTGGATGAAAAACTGTTTTTT; cdr3_aa: CASSLGQGLDEKLFF
v_call: TRBV19; clone_size: NA; d_call: TRBD2; j_call: TRBJ2-7; cdr3_nt: TGTGCCAGCGGACTAGCGGGAGACGAGCAGTACTTC; cdr3_aa: CASGLAGDEQYF
v_call: TRBV7-9; clone_size: NA; d_call: NA; j_call: TRBJ2-3; cdr3_nt: TGTGCCAGCCAGTACCAGCGGGGCACAGATACGCAGTATTTT; cdr3_aa: CASQYQRGTDTQYF
v_call: TRBV5-1; clone_size: once; d_call: NA; j_call: TRBJ2-7; cdr3_nt: TGCGCCAGCAGCTTGGTGAGGGGGAGCTCCTACGAGCAGTACTTC; cdr3_aa: CASSLVRGSSYEQYF
v_call: TRBV5-1; clone_size: NA; d_call: TRBD1; j_call: TRBJ2-7; cdr3_nt: TGCGCCAGCAGCTTGAGTGGCAGGGGGAACGAGCAGTACTTC; cdr3_aa: CASSLSGRGNEQYF
v_call: TRBV5-4; clone_size: NA; d_call: NA; j_call: TRBJ2-5; cdr3_nt: TGTGCCAGCAGCTTGGGGTCGGCGGGAGAGACCCAGTACTTC; cdr3_aa: CASSLGSAGETQYF
v_call: TRBV19; clone_size: NA; d_call: TRBD1; j_call: TRBJ1-1; cdr3_nt: TGTGCCAGTAGTCCCCTGGACAGGGGACTCAACACTGAAGCTTTCTTT; cdr3_aa: CASSPLDRGLNTEAFF
v_call: TRBV5-1; clone_size: NA; d_call: NA; j_call: TRBJ1-2; cdr3_nt: TGCGCCAGCAGCTTGGAAGTAGGCTATGGCTACACCTTC; cdr3_aa: CASSLEVGYGYTF
v_call: TRBV10-3; clone_size: NA; d_call: NA; j_call: TRBJ1-1; cdr3_nt: TGTGCCATCAGGGACGGACAGACCACAGGTGAAGCTTTCTTT; cdr3_aa: CAIRDGQTTGEAFF
v_call: TRBV27; clone_size: NA; d_call: NA; j_call: TRBJ1-2; cdr3_nt: TGTGCCAGCAGTGCCGACAGATTATATGGCTACACCTTC; cdr3_aa: CASSADRLYGYTF
v_call: TRBV2; clone_size: few; d_call: TRBD2; j_call: TRBJ2-3; cdr3_nt: TGTGCCAGCAGTCCCCCGGGACTAGCGGGAGATACGCAGTATTTT; cdr3_aa: CASSPPGLAGDTQYF
v_call: TRBV7-2; clone_size: NA; d_call: NA; j_call: TRBJ2-7; cdr3_nt: TGTGCCAGCAGCTTATTACCAACCGCCTACGAGCAGTACTTC; cdr3_aa: CASSLLPTAYEQYF
v_call: TRBV4-1; clone_size: few; d_call: NA; j_call: TRBJ1-5; cdr3_nt: TGCGCCAGCAGCCAAGGAAAGGCTCGGGCCTTTATCCCGCCCCAGCATTTT; cdr3_aa: CASSQGKARAFIPPQHF
v_call: TRBV11-2; clone_size: NA; d_call: TRBD1; j_call: TRBJ1-2; cdr3_nt: TGTGCCAGCAGCCCAAACCGGGACAGCACACCGAACTATGGCTACACCTTC; cdr3_aa: CASSPNRDSTPNYGYTF
v_call: TRBV6-5; clone_size: NA; d_call: TRBD1; j_call: TRBJ1-2; cdr3_nt: TGTGCCAGCAGCTACAGGGGGGACGGCTATGGCTACACCTTC; cdr3_aa: CASSYRGDGYGYTF
v_call: TRBV9; clone_size: NA; d_call: TRBD1; j_call: TRBJ1-2; cdr3_nt: TGTGCCAGCAGCACGACAGGGGGCCGAGGCTACACCTTC; cdr3_aa: CASSTTGGRGYTF
v_call: TRBV19; clone_size: NA; d_call: NA; j_call: TRBJ1-1; cdr3_nt: TGTGCCAGTAGTACAGGCCCCGTTGGCACTGAAGCTTTCTTT; cdr3_aa: CASSTGPVGTEAFF
v_call: TRBV11-2; clone_size: NA; d_call: NA; j_call: TRBJ1-2; cdr3_nt: TGTGCCAGCAGCTTTATTGGGAATGGCTACACCTTC; cdr3_aa: CASSFIGNGYTF
v_call: TRBV27; clone_size: once; d_call: TRBD1; j_call: TRBJ2-7; cdr3_nt: TGTGCCAGCAGAGGGACAGGGGCCTACGAGCAGTACTTC; cdr3_aa: CASRGTGAYEQYF
v_call: TRBV6-5; clone_size: NA; d_call: TRBD1; j_call: TRBJ1-1; cdr3_nt: TGTGCCAGCAGCTTAACAGGGGCCATGAACACTGAAGCTTTCTTT; cdr3_aa: CASSLTGAMNTEAFF
v_call: TRBV19; clone_size: few; d_call: NA; j_call: TRBJ2-3; cdr3_nt: TGTGCCAGTAGCGGGCGGACGGCAGCTAGCACAGATACGCAGTATTTT; cdr3_aa: CASSGRTAASTDTQYF
v_call: TRBV18; clone_size: few; d_call: TRBD1; j_call: TRBJ1-6; cdr3_nt: TGTGCCAGCTCACTGGGACAGGGGGAGAGTTCACCCCTCCACTTT; cdr3_aa: CASSLGQGESSPLHF
v_call: TRBV7-9; clone_size: NA; d_call: TRBD1; j_call: TRBJ1-1; cdr3_nt: TGTGCCAGCAGTCAACAGGGGTCTGACACTGAAGCTTTCTTT; cdr3_aa: CASSQQGSDTEAFF
v_call: TRBV6-5; clone_size: NA; d_call: NA; j_call: TRBJ1-5; cdr3_nt: TGTGCCAGCAGTTACAGGGGCTTCAATCAGCCCCAGCATTTT; cdr3_aa: CASSYRGFNQPQHF
v_call: TRBV27; clone_size: NA; d_call: TRBD2; j_call: TRBJ2-7; cdr3_nt: TGTGCCAGCAGTTTATCGGCGGGGGCCTACGAGCAGTACTTC; cdr3_aa: CASSLSAGAYEQYF
v_call: TRBV9; clone_size: NA; d_call: NA; j_call: TRBJ2-1; cdr3_nt: TGTGCCAGCAGCGTAGAGACCCCCGGCGCTGAGCAGTTCTTC; cdr3_aa: CASSVETPGAEQFF
v_call: TRBV29-1; clone_size: NA; d_call: TRBD1; j_call: TRBJ1-2; cdr3_nt: TGCAGCGTTGAAGACCCGGGACAGGGGTTCTATGGCTACACCTTC; cdr3_aa: CSVEDPGQGFYGYTF
v_call: TRBV29-1; clone_size: NA; d_call: NA; j_call: TRBJ1-3; cdr3_nt: TGCAGCGTTGTACAGAGCTCTGGAAACACCATATATTTT; cdr3_aa: CSVVQSSGNTIYF
v_call: TRBV19; clone_size: NA; d_call: TRBD1; j_call: TRBJ2-7; cdr3_nt: TGTGCCAGTCGACCGACAGGGATCTACGAGCAGTACTTC; cdr3_aa: CASRPTGIYEQYF
v_call: TRBV11-3; clone_size: NA; d_call: TRBD1; j_call: TRBJ2-6; cdr3_nt: TGTGCCAGCAGCTCCAGGGGGCGCGGGGCCAACGTCCTGACTTTC; cdr3_aa: CASSSRGRGANVLTF
v_call: TRBV18; clone_size: few; d_call: NA; j_call: TRBJ1-1; cdr3_nt: TGTGCCAGCTCACCACAGGGCACGACTGAAGCTTTCTTT; cdr3_aa: CASSPQGTTEAFF
v_call: TRBV7-8; clone_size: NA; d_call: NA; j_call: TRBJ1-5; cdr3_nt: TGTGCCAGCAGCCCGACAGTGAATAGCAATCAGCCCCAGCATTTT; cdr3_aa: CASSPTVNSNQPQHF